A single sample is the source of the 23 T cell receptor beta chains below, sequenced in a study of CD8 T cells in ankylosing spondylitis. TCRdb processed the 5' RACE reads anew with MiXCR; each CDR3 protein has one entry. The table lists some 300,000 distinct CDR3 sequences, less than 25% of them singletons. The material sequenced was blood, either unsorted or a sorted T cell fraction (not recorded which). These receptors all come from a female donor with ankylosing spondylitis or in good health (not recorded which).

This chain connects TRBV4-2 to TRBJ1-2; D gene uncertain. The V end was cut by 0 bases, the J end by 4 bases, with 15 bases between. This CDR3 comprises 16 residues. The germline V gene has CDR1 LGHNA and CDR2 YNFKEQ. The CDR3 protein is CASSQDQESGGYGYTF. The CDR3 DNA is TGTGCCAGCAGCCAAGATCAGGAGAGTGGTGGCTATGGCTACACCTTC.

This clonotype has only a few counts. The V call is TRBV20-1, the J call TRBJ1-3; possibly TRBD1 for D (5 bases). V was pared by 6 bases and J by 0 bases, with 12 bases between. CDR1 is DFQATT, CDR2 SNEGSKA, per germline (reference sequence). The CDR3 totals 14 residues. CDR3 nucleotides: TGCAGTGCGTGGGACCGAAACTCTGGAAACACCATATATTTT. Translation: CSAWDRNSGNTIYF.

A few counts support this clonotype. The chain combines TRBV10-2 with TRBJ2-5, with TRBD2 as a possible D gene (5 bases). Germline CDR1 is WSHSY and CDR2 is SAAADI. The CDR3 totals 13 residues. V shed 4 bases and J shed 2 bases, with 8 bases lying between them. The CDR3 region has the DNA TGCGCCAGCAGTGTCAGAGGGCAAGAGACCCAGTACTTC. It translates to CASSVRGQETQYF.

This clonotype was counted only a few times. The chain combines TRBV15 with TRBJ1-1; tentative D call: TRBD1 (6 bases). Trimming shortened V by 0 bases and J by 11 bases, and 16 bases separated the two germline ends. CDR1 and CDR2 (germline): LNHNV, YYDKDF (reference sequence). The CDR3 spans 14 residues. CDR3 amino acids: CATSRDGVGGLAFF. CDR3 DNA: TGTGCCACCAGCAGAGATGGAGTGGGGGGCCTGGCTTTCTTT. Full variable domain (remainder filled in from reference TRBV15 and TRBJ1-1): DAMVIQNPRYQVTQFGKPVTLSCSQTLNHNVMYWYQQKSSQAPKLLFHYYDKDFNNEADTPDNFQSRRPNTSFCFLDIRSPGLGDTAMYLCATSRDGVGGLAFFGQGTRLTVV.

The chain is built from TRBV9 and TRBJ2-2; a weak D match, TRBD2 (6 bases). From germline, CDR1 is SGDLS and CDR2 YYNGEE. The CDR3 has 15 residues. Trimming removed 3 bases from V and 4 bases from J, with 13 bases in between. CDR3 sequence reads: CASSAYEAGTGELFF. The CDR3 bases are TGTGCCAGCAGCGCGTATGAAGCGGGCACCGGGGAGCTGTTTTTT.

DNA for the CDR3: TGCGCCAGCAGCTTCGACACCGGGGAGCTGTTTTTT. Its protein product is CASSFDTGELFF. This rearrangement joins TRBV5-1 to TRBJ2-2; D ambiguous. Germline CDR1 and CDR2: SGHRS and YFSETQ. V was clipped by 2 bases and J by 3 bases, with 2 bases between them. The CDR3 sequence is 12 residues long.

This clonotype was seen more than once but under ten times. The chain couples TRBV28 to TRBJ1-5; D unclear. Germline loops: CDR1 MDHEN, CDR2 SYDVKM. V lost 7 bases and J lost 2, with 6 bases in between. This CDR3 has 12 residues. CDR3 region: CASISGNQPQHF. In nucleotides, the CDR3 is TGTGCCAGCATTTCGGGCAATCAGCCCCAGCATTTT.

This clonotype was seen repeatedly, ten times or more. The chain uses TRBV29-1 and TRBJ1-2; 7 nucleotides line up with TRBD1. V dropped 6 bases and J dropped 8; count of bases not matched to a gene: 6. From germline, CDR1 is SQVTM and CDR2 ANQGSEA. The CDR3 sequence is 11 residues long. The CDR3: CSVQTGNGYTF. The CDR3 nucleotides are TGCAGCGTCCAGACAGGGAACGGCTACACCTTC. The entire variable domain, with the rest obtained from reference TRBV29-1 and TRBJ1-2, is as follows: SAVISQKPSRDICQRGTSLTIQCQVDSQVTMMFWYRQQPGQSLTLIATANQGSEATYESGFVIDKFPISRPNLTFSTLTVSNMSPEDSSIYLCSVQTGNGYTFGSGTRLTVV.

The chain uses TRBV5-1 and TRBJ2-2; 10 bases are shared with TRBD2. V shed 3 bases and J 6 bases; nucleotides not matched to a gene: 5. This CDR3 has 15 residues. Germline V gene sequence: CDR1 SGHRS, CDR2 YFSETQ. The DNA of the CDR3 is TGCGCCAGCAGCTCCAGCCTAGCGGGAGCCGGGGAGCTGTTTTTT. The encoded protein is CASSSSLAGAGELFF.

This clonotype was found a few times. The V gene is TRBV29-1, the J gene TRBJ1-3; TRBD1 matches 7 bases. Germline lookup yields CDR1 SQVTM and CDR2 ANQGSEA. Losses at the gene ends were 6 bases for V and 2 bases for J; bases not matched to a gene: 7. The CDR3 totals 14 residues. The CDR3 protein is CSVTGTVPGNTIYF. In DNA, the CDR3 is TGCAGCGTAACAGGGACAGTCCCTGGAAACACCATATATTTT.

V and J are TRBV6-1 and TRBJ2-5, with 7 bases matching TRBD2. The CDR3 is 15 residues long. The ends lost 9 bases at V and 2 bases at J; junction bases unmatched: 12. The germline gives CDR1 MNHNS, CDR2 SASEGT. The CDR3 DNA follows: TGTGCCAGTAAGGGTGCGGGAGCACGACAAGAGACCCAGTACTTC. Residues: CASKGAGARQETQYF.

At least ten counts were recorded for this clonotype. V usage is TRBV7-2 and J usage is TRBJ1-1; D gene uncertain. From germline, CDR1 is SGHTA and CDR2 FQGNSA. The CDR3 has 13 amino acids. The V gene lost 2 bases and the J gene lost 2 bases, with 6 bases spanning the gap. The chain's CDR3 is CASSLRRNTEAFF. CDR3 sequence (DNA): TGTGCCAGCAGCTTAAGGAGAAACACTGAAGCTTTCTTT.

The V gene is TRBV19, the J gene TRBJ2-7, with D perhaps TRBD1 (6 bases). The CDR3 extends over 14 amino acids. With 3 bases removed from V and 3 bases from J, the gap between germline ends came to 12 bases. Germline assignment: CDR1 LNHDA and CDR2 SQIVND (reference sequence). CDR3 loop: CASSIRTDFYEQYF. CDR3 nucleotides: TGTGCCAGTAGTATCCGGACAGACTTCTACGAGCAGTACTTC.

The V and J genes are TRBV29-1 and TRBJ2-7; 14 bases line up with TRBD2. This CDR3 is built from 15 residues. From germline, CDR1 is SQVTM and CDR2 ANQGSEA. With V trimmed by 6 bases and J by 3 bases, 7 bases remained unmatched. The CDR3: CSVSPGTSGSYEQYF. The CDR3 DNA reads as TGCAGCGTCTCACCCGGGACTAGCGGGAGCTACGAGCAGTACTTC.

The rearrangement links TRBV12-5 to TRBJ2-5; no reliable D call. Germline CDR1 is LGHNT and CDR2 is FRNRAP. The ends were cut back, 4 bases at V and 9 bases at J, with 9 bases in the middle. The CDR3 spans 11 residues. The CDR3 is CASGSPAAQYF. DNA of the CDR3: TGTGCTAGTGGTTCCCCGGCGGCCCAGTACTTC.

The rearrangement links TRBV20-1 to TRBJ1-2; D gene ambiguous. CDR1 is DFQATT, CDR2 SNEGSKA, per germline (reference sequence). The ends were cut back, 6 bases at V and 8 bases at J, with 19 bases in the middle. CDR3 length: 13 residues. Here the CDR3 DNA reads TGCAGTGCCGCCCTAAGTGGCAAATTGGGCTACACCTTC. Translating it yields CSAALSGKLGYTF.

In this sample, this clonotype turned up a few times. The gene calls are TRBV3-1 and TRBJ2-3, with 9 bases fitting TRBD2. The J segment lost 4 bases and the V segment lost 3 bases, leaving 5 bases of the junction unmatched. This CDR3 has 15 amino acids. Germline V gene lookup returns CDR1 LGHDT and CDR2 YNNKEL (reference sequence). The CDR3 reads CASSHGGGRADTQYF. The CDR3 coding sequence is TGTGCCAGCAGCCACGGTGGCGGGAGGGCAGATACGCAGTATTTT.

The rearrangement links TRBV6-5 to TRBJ2-7, with D uncertain. The ends were cut back, 3 bases at V and 5 bases at J, with 14 bases in the middle. The CDR3 consists of 14 residues. Per germline, CDR1 MNHEY and CDR2 SVGAGI. In DNA form, the CDR3 reads TGTGCCAGCAGTTATCGGGCCGGATCTGACGAGCAGTACTTC. It specifies CASSYRAGSDEQYF.

This clonotype was seen many times. The V and J genes are TRBV6-5 and TRBJ2-2; 9 positions agree with TRBD2. The CDR3 sequence is 18 residues long. J gave up 5 bases and V 2 bases, and 12 bases lay outside the gene matches. CDR1 is MNHEY, CDR2 SVGAGI, per germline. The CDR3 nucleotides are TGTGCCAGCAGTTACCTTGCGGGAGGGGCCCAAAAAACCGGGGAGCTGTTTTTT. This sequence encodes CASSYLAGGAQKTGELFF.

Only a few counts were recorded for this clonotype. The rearrangement links TRBV4-1 to TRBJ2-1; 8 nucleotides align to TRBD2. The CDR3 is 16 amino acids. Germline V CDR1 and CDR2: MGHRA, YSYEKL. V gave up 1 base and J gave up 5 bases; unmatched junction bases: 7. The CDR3 protein is CASSQGLAKGHNEQFF. The CDR3 DNA is TGCGCCAGCAGCCAAGGACTAGCGAAAGGGCACAATGAGCAGTTCTTC.

This clonotype was recorded many times. The gene calls are TRBV12-3 or TRBV12-4 and TRBJ2-7; 10 bases are a match to TRBD2. Germline trimming cut 2 bases from V and 5 bases from J; bases unmatched to any gene: 6. The CDR3 has 15 residues. The CDR3 DNA reads as TGTGCCAGCAGTTTACTAGCGGGAGCAGGCAACGAGCAGTACTTC. Amino acids: CASSLLAGAGNEQYF.

This clonotype was detected a few times. The V and J genes are TRBV20-1 and TRBJ2-7, with 7 bases fitting TRBD2. The CDR3 is 15 residues long. V lost 1 base, J lost 2 bases, and 8 bases stayed unmatched. Germline V CDR1 and CDR2: DFQATT, SNEGSKA (reference sequence). CDR3 DNA sequence: TGCAGTGCTAGAGTCCCGGGGAGGGTACCCTACGAGCAGTACTTC. It codes for CSARVPGRVPYEQYF.

This sequence joins TRBV30 and TRBJ2-1; tentatively, D is TRBD1 or TRBD2 (5 bases each). This CDR3 comprises 14 residues. V was shortened by 5 bases and J by 12 bases, with 23 bases between the two germline ends. Germline lookup yields CDR1 GTSNPN and CDR2 SVGIG (reference sequence). CDR3 sequence reads: CAWAPGPINGGQFF. CDR3 in DNA: TGTGCCTGGGCTCCGGGACCTATTAATGGGGGGCAGTTCTTC.